This T cell receptor beta chain originates from a study of stem cell transplantation in POMP-related autoinflammatory disease. Germline lookup yields CDR1 SQVTM and CDR2 ANQGSEA. This CDR3 contains 11 residues. The V end lost 6 bases, the J end lost 8 bases, and 13 bases lay between the germline ends. By its share, this clone is large (0.1 to 1%). Antigen specificity is unknown. The protocol was immunoSEQ multiplex PCR, while the TCRdb copy is restricted to in-frame clones and leaves out a portion. The sample contains about 7,800 clones, 88% of which appear only once. General study points: Fewer unique TRB V-J gene pairings were identified in patients with PRAID. In patients with PRAID, every analyzed T-cell subset tended to show lower diversity and higher clonality.

The material sequenced was CD8+ T cells from PBMCs, taken after stem cell transplantation. This chain connects TRBV29-1 to TRBJ1-2; D remains ambiguous. This receptor was obtained from a human patient with POMP-related autoinflammation and immune dysregulation (PRAID). The graft donor may account for some of the T cells. CDR3 loop: CSVPLAWGYTF. The CDR3 DNA reads TGCAGCGTCCCTTTGGCGTGGGGCTACACCTTC.